These T cell receptor beta chains were read from a single sample in a study of vaccination and CD4 T cells after COVID-19. These TCRs' antigens remain unknown. TCRdb itself ran the PCR reads through MiXCR, one entry per CDR3 protein. The table has about 24,000 distinct CDR3 sequences, roughly 40% seen once; the top ten hold about 4.3%. This specimen consisted of CD4+ T cells from blood, cultured in vitro, obtained about 7 months after SARS-CoV-2 vaccination. All receptors come from a human donor who had recovered from COVID-19. Both conserved end residues are part of each CDR3. The D gene is left open where the match is weak. Some rows mark clone size as missing; the rest say once, few, many or name a class of expanded clone.

TRBJ2-7	TRBD2	TRBV10-3	NA	TGTGCCATCAAAGTAGGGCTAGCGGGTAGCCCCGGGTCCTACGAGCAGTACTTC	CAIKVGLAGSPGSYEQYF
TRBJ2-5	NA	TRBV6-5	NA	TGTGCCAGCGCTACAGGGACGGAGGGAGAGACCCAGTACTTC	CASATGTEGETQYF
TRBJ2-7	NA	TRBV6-1	NA	TGTGCCAGCAGACCCCAGGGGTCAAACTACGAGCAGTACTTC	CASRPQGSNYEQYF
TRBJ1-2	NA	TRBV2	NA	TGTGCCAGCAGTGAAGGTGTGGGGGTGTTAAACTATGGCTACACCTTC	CASSEGVGVLNYGYTF
TRBJ1-2	TRBD1	TRBV20-1	NA	TGCAGTGTCCCGACAGGGGGCGTTTCCTCTTTTCTTGGCTACACCTTC	CSVPTGGVSSFLGYTF
TRBJ2-2	NA	TRBV20-1	NA	TGCAGTGCTACTGGGGACCAACCCACCGGGGAGCTGTTTTTT	CSATGDQPTGELFF
TRBJ2-5	TRBD1	TRBV20-1	medium-sized	TGCAGTGCTCGTAGGGCCGACAGGGCCCAAGAGACCCAGTACTTC	CSARRADRAQETQYF
TRBJ1-2	NA	TRBV6-1	NA	TGTGCCAGCAGTGAAACGTCCAGGGTGGCATATGGCTACACCTTC	CASSETSRVAYGYTF
TRBJ2-5	TRBD2	TRBV7-9	NA	TGTGCCAGCAATTCGCCGCGCGGGAGAGGACAAAAGACCCAGTACTTC	CASNSPRGRGQKTQYF
TRBJ2-3	NA	TRBV20-1	NA	TGCAGTGCTAGTCACCAATCCGGGAACATTCGCACAGATACGCAGTATTTT	CSASHQSGNIRTDTQYF
TRBJ1-6	NA	TRBV6-1	NA	TGTGCCAGCAGTGAAATCATGGGACAAAGTTCGCCCTCGCTCCACTTT	CASSEIMGQSSPSLHF
TRBJ1-1	NA	TRBV5-4	NA	TGTGCCAGCACCATGTCGAAGAACACTGAAGCTTTCTTT	CASTMSKNTEAFF
TRBJ1-2	NA	TRBV6-1	NA	TGTGCCAGCAGTGAGATATTGGCCTACTATGGCTACACCTTC	CASSEILAYYGYTF
TRBJ1-5	NA	TRBV19	NA	TGTGCCAGTAGTATCCCTCGTGGGGTGGGTCAGCCCCAGCATTTT	CASSIPRGVGQPQHF
TRBJ2-4	NA	TRBV20-1	NA	TGCAGTGCTGAAGGAGGGGGGGGAAACATTCAGTACTTC	CSAEGGGGNIQYF
TRBJ2-2	TRBD2	TRBV6-1	NA	TGTGCCAGCAGGCCTAGCGGCACCGGGGAGCTGTTTTTT	CASRPSGTGELFF
TRBJ2-7	NA	TRBV6-5	few	TGTGCCAGCAGTTACTCGAGCCCAGGGTGGTCTGAGCAGTACTTC	CASSYSSPGWSEQYF
TRBJ1-2	NA	TRBV28	NA	TGTGCCAGCAGTTCTGGGGGAGCGGGCGGCTATGGCTACACCTTC	CASSSGGAGGYGYTF
TRBJ2-1	NA	TRBV28	NA	TGTGCCAGCAGTTTATTTAGGACCACCAATGAGCAGTTCTTC	CASSLFRTTNEQFF
TRBJ2-5	NA	TRBV19	NA	TGTGCCAGTAGTCGGACCTACCAAGAGACCCAGTACTTC	CASSRTYQETQYF
TRBJ2-7	NA	TRBV5-4	NA	TGTGCCAGCAGCTTCCAAGGGGGGAAGAGTTACGAGCAGTACTTC	CASSFQGGKSYEQYF
TRBJ2-7	TRBD2	TRBV5-1	NA	TGCGCCAGCAGTTCACTAGCGGGACCCTACGAGCAGTACTTC	CASSSLAGPYEQYF